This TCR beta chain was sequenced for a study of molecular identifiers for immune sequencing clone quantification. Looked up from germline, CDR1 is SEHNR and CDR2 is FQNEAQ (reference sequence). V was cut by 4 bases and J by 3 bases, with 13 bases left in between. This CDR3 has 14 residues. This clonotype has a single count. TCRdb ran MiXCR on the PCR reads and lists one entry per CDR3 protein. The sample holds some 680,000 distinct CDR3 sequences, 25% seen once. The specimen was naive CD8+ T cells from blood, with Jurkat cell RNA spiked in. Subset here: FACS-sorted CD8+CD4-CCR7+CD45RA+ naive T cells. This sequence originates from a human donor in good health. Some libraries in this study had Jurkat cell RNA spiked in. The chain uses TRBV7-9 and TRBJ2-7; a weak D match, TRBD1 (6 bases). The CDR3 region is CASSSLDSFYEQYF. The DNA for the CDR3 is TGTGCCAGCAGCTCCTTGGACAGTTTCTACGAGCAGTACTTC.